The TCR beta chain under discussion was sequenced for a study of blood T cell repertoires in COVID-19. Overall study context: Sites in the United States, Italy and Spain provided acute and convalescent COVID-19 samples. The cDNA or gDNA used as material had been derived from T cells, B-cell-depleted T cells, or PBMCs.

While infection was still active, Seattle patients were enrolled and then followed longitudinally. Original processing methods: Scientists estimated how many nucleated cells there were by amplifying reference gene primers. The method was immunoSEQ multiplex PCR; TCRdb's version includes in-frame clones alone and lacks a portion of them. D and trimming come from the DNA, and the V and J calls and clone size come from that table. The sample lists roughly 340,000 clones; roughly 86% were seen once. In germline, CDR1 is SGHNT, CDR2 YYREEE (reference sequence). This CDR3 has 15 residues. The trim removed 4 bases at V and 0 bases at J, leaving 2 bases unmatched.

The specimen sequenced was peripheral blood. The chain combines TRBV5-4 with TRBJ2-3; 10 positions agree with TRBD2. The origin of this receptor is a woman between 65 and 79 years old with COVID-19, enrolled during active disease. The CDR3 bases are TGTGCCAGCAGCCTAGCGGGGGCTAGCACAGATACGCAGTATTTT. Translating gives CASSLAGASTDTQYF.